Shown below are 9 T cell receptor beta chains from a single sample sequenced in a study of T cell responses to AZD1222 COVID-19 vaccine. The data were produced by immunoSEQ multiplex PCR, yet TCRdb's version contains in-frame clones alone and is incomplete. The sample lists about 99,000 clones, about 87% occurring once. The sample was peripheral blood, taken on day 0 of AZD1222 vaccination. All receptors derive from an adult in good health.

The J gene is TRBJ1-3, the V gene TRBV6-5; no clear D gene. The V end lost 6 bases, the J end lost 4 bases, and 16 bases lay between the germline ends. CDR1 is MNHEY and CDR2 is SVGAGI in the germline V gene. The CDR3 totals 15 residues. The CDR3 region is CASRLQFLGGNTIYF. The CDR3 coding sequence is TGTGCCAGCAGGTTACAGTTCCTAGGGGGAAACACCATATATTTT.

The CDR3 loop is CASSYTQNTEAFF. CDR3 coding DNA: TGTGCCAGCAGTTACACGCAGAACACTGAAGCTTTCTTT. The J gene is TRBJ1-1, the V gene TRBV6-5, with no clear D. Germline CDR1 reads MNHEY; CDR2 reads SVGAGI. V was pared by 2 bases and J by 1 base, with 5 bases between. This CDR3 contains 13 residues.

The chain's CDR3 is CASSNGQGAFTSYEQYF. The DNA for the CDR3 is TGTGCCAGCAGCAATGGACAGGGGGCGTTTACATCCTACGAGCAGTACTTC. The genes are TRBV6-2 or TRBV6-3 and TRBJ2-7; 11 bases are shared with TRBD1. Germline V gives CDR1 MNHEY, CDR2 SVGEGT. V lost 6 bases to trimming and J lost 1 base; unmatched junction nucleotides: 11. The CDR3 has 17 amino acids.

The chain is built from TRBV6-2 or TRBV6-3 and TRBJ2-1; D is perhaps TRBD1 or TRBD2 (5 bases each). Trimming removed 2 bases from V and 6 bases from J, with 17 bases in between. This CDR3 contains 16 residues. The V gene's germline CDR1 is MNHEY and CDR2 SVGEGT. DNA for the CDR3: TGTGCCAGCAGTTACCCCCGGGACCAGGGTATCAATGAGCAGTTCTTC. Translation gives CASSYPRDQGINEQFF.

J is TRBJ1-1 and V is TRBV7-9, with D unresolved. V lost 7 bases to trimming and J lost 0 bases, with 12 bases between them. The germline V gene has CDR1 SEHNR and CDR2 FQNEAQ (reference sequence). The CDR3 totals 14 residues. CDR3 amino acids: CASKLDGMNTEAFF. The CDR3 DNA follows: TGTGCCAGCAAACTGGACGGAATGAACACTGAAGCTTTCTTT.

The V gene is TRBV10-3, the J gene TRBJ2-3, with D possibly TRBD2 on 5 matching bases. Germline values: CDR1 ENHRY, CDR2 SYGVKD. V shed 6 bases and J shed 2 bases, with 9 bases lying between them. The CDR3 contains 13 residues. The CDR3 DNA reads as TGTGCCATCAGGAAGGGAGTCACAGATACGCAGTATTTT. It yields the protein CAIRKGVTDTQYF.

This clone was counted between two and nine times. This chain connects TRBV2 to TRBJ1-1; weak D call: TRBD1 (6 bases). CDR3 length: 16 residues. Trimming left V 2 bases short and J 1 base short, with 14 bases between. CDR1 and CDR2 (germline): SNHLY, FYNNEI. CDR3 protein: CASSEWGGQGNTEAFF. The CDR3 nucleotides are TGTGCCAGCAGTGAATGGGGGGGCCAGGGGAACACTGAAGCTTTCTTT.

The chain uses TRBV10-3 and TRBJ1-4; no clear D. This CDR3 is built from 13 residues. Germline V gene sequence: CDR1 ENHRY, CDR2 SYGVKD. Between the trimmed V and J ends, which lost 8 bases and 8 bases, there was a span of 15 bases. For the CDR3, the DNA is TGTGCCATCTCGAACGGAATGGTCGAAAAACTGTTTTTT. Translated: CAISNGMVEKLFF.

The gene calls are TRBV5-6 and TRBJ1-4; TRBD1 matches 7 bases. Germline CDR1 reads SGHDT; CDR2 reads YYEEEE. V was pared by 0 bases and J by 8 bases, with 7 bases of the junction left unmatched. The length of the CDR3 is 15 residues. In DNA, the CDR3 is TGTGCCAGCAGCTTGGAGGCCAGGGGGGAAGAAAAACTGTTTTTT. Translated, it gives CASSLEARGEEKLFF. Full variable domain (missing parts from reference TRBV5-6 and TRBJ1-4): DAGVTQSPTHLIKTRGQQVTLRCSPKSGHDTVSWYQQALGQGPQFIFQYYEEEERQRGNFPDRFSGHQFPNYSSELNVNALLLGDSALYLCASSLEARGEEKLFFGSGTQLSVL.